A selection of T cell receptor beta chains follows, all from one sample in a study of cytomegalovirus exposure and HLA in healthy donors. The method was immunoSEQ multiplex PCR; TCRdb's version includes in-frame clones alone and lacks a portion of them. The table has 310,000 or so clones, 70% to 90% seen once. Sequenced input: PBMCs. These receptors were collected from a woman between 18 and 29 years old in good health and CMV-seronegative. The CDR3 runs from the conserved cysteine through the conserved F or W. Each record gives: clone size, D gene, V gene, J gene, CDR3 DNA, CDR3 protein. A D gene is named only where the DNA matches it firmly. Clone size is not always given. Where it is, it says once, few, many or a class for expanded clones.

>.|.|TRBV18|TRBJ2-7
TGTGCCAGCTCACAGTCAGAGACATCCTACGAGCAGTACTTC
CASSQSETSYEQYF
>.|.|TRBV5-4|TRBJ2-5
TGTGCCAGTTCGGACTATAACCTAGAGACCCAGTACTTC
CASSDYNLETQYF
>.|TRBD1|TRBV5-4|TRBJ1-1
TGTGCCAGCAGCCTAGCAGGACAGGGAAAACTAAACACTGAAGCTTTCTTT
CASSLAGQGKLNTEAFF
>.|.|TRBV11-2|TRBJ2-7
TGTGCCAGCAGCTCCCCGGAGCGCTGGTACGAGCAGTACTTC
CASSSPERWYEQYF
>once|.|TRBV7-9|TRBJ1-1
TGTGCCAGCAGCCGAAACCAGGGCGCTGAAGCTTTCTTT
CASSRNQGAEAFF
>.|TRBD2|TRBV5-5|TRBJ2-7
TGTGCCAGCAGCCCCATCGGGCTAGCGGGGGGACCGATCTACGAGCAGTACTTC
CASSPIGLAGGPIYEQYF
>.|.|TRBV7-7|TRBJ1-1
TGTGCCAGCAGCCTATCCCGGGACACTGAAGCTTTCTTT
CASSLSRDTEAFF
>.|TRBD1|TRBV9|TRBJ1-2
TGTGCCAGCAGCGTAGATAGACAGGGTCTCTATGGCTACACCTTC
CASSVDRQGLYGYTF
>.|TRBD1|TRBV7-9|TRBJ1-1
TGTGCCAGCAGCTTTAAGACAGGGGGTCAGGGCACTGAAGCTTTCTTT
CASSFKTGGQGTEAFF
>once|TRBD1|TRBV6-5|TRBJ1-4
TGTGCCAGCAGCTCCCGGGACAGGGAAAAACTGTTTTTT
CASSSRDREKLFF
>.|.|TRBV4-1|TRBJ2-5
TGCGCCAGCAGCCCTCCGACCCCCGGCGGGCAAGAGACCCAGTACTTC
CASSPPTPGGQETQYF
>.|.|TRBV11-2|TRBJ1-2
TGTGCCAGCAGCGCCATCCCGACAGCCTTCTATGGCTACACCTTC
CASSAIPTAFYGYTF
>.|TRBD2|TRBV19|TRBJ2-5
TGTGCCAGTACGGGGGGGCCGACCTCCCTCGAAGAGACCCAGTACTTC
CASTGGPTSLEETQYF
>.|.|TRBV7-9|TRBJ1-2
TGTGCCAGCAGCTTACTGCAGGGAGGTCATGGCTACACCTTC
CASSLLQGGHGYTF
>once|.|TRBV5-5|TRBJ1-6
TGTGCCAGCAGCATAGCCCAGACGGGTGGTTCACCCCTCCACTTT
CASSIAQTGGSPLHF
>once|.|TRBV5-1|TRBJ1-3
TGCGCCAGCAGCCCCGACAGACTCTCTGGAAACACCATATATTTT
CASSPDRLSGNTIYF
>few|TRBD1|TRBV27|TRBJ1-2
TGTGCCAGCAGTGATACAGGGGGCTATGGCTACACCTTC
CASSDTGGYGYTF
>.|TRBD1|TRBV18|TRBJ2-7
TGTGCCAGCTCACCCCGGGACAGGGCTACCTACGAGCAGTACTTC
CASSPRDRATYEQYF
>.|TRBD1|TRBV29-1|TRBJ2-2
TGCAGCGTTGTCGGTACAGGGGGCGTGTCCGGGGAGCTGTTTTTT
CSVVGTGGVSGELFF
>.|TRBD2|TRBV30|TRBJ2-1
TGTGCCTGGAGTCCCGGGACTAGCGGGGATCAGCAGTTCTTC
CAWSPGTSGDQQFF
>.|TRBD2|TRBV19|TRBJ2-3
TGTGCCAGTAGTCAGACTAGCAAGACAGATACGCAGTATTTT
CASSQTSKTDTQYF
>.|.|TRBV2|TRBJ1-4
TGTGCCAGCAGCAGGGGATGGGAAAAACTGTTTTTT
CASSRGWEKLFF
>.|TRBD1|TRBV5-7|TRBJ2-7
TGTGCCAGCAGTATTACAGGGGAACCCCTCCACGAGCAGTACTTC
CASSITGEPLHEQYF
>once|TRBD2|TRBV27|TRBJ2-4
TGTGCCAGCAGTGCTACCCTACTAGCGGGGGTCAAAAACATTCAGTACTTC
CASSATLLAGVKNIQYF
>.|TRBD2|TRBV7-9|TRBJ2-1
TGTTCCAGCAGCCCCCCGGGGGGAGTGGGCTACAATGAGCAGTTCTTC
CSSSPPGGVGYNEQFF
>.|TRBD1|TRBV29-1|TRBJ1-1
TGCAGCGTTGAACTGACAGGGGGCACTGAAGCTTTCTTT
CSVELTGGTEAFF
>few|TRBD1|TRBV6-1|TRBJ1-2
TGTGCCAGCAGTGAAGCGGGGACAGTTTACTATGGCTACACCTTC
CASSEAGTVYYGYTF
>.|TRBD2|TRBV7-3|TRBJ2-1
TGTGCCAGCAGCTCGCTAGCGGGGGGAAGGCAGTACAATGAGCAGTTCTTC
CASSSLAGGRQYNEQFF
>.|.|TRBV19|TRBJ2-3
TGTGCCAGTAGTCCTACAGGGAATATAGATACGCAGTATTTT
CASSPTGNIDTQYF
>.|.|TRBV19|TRBJ1-2
TGTGCCAGTAGTATAGGGGCAGGGTCAAGTGGCTACACCTTC
CASSIGAGSSGYTF
>.|TRBD1|TRBV30|TRBJ2-1
TGTGCCTGGAGTGTTTCCGGGACAGTGACCAATGAGCAGTTCTTC
CAWSVSGTVTNEQFF
>once|.|TRBV9|TRBJ2-3
TGTGCCAGCAGTGGAGGGCGGACAGATACGCAGTATTTT
CASSGGRTDTQYF
>few|TRBD2|TRBV7-9|TRBJ2-1
TGTGCCAGCAACACGGGGGGACTAGCGGAGGACCGGCAGTTCTTC
CASNTGGLAEDRQFF
>.|.|TRBV19|TRBJ2-7
TGTGCCAGTAGTATAGATCCCAGGACACGCGAGCAGTACTTC
CASSIDPRTREQYF
>.|TRBD2|TRBV29-1|TRBJ2-5
TGCAGCGTGGGACTAGCGGGGGGCCCGGTGCCGAAGACCCAGTACTTC
CSVGLAGGPVPKTQYF
>.|.|TRBV5-1|TRBJ2-5
TGCGCCAGCAGCTTGGCCTCGGTCCCAGAGACCCAGTACTTC
CASSLASVPETQYF
>few|TRBD1|TRBV7-9|TRBJ2-3
TGTGCCAGCAGCTGGGACAGGGGGCAATGGGATACGCAGTATTTT
CASSWDRGQWDTQYF
>.|.|TRBV29-1|TRBJ1-1
TGCAGCGCAGGACAGTACGAAGCTTTCTTT
CSAGQYEAFF
>.|TRBD1|TRBV5-6|TRBJ2-7
TGTGCCAGCAGCCCTCACCGGGACAGGGAAAACCCTTCCTACGAGCAGTACTTC
CASSPHRDRENPSYEQYF
>.|TRBD2|TRBV10-2|TRBJ2-3
TGCGCCAGCAGTGAGACTCGAATCCTAGCGGGGGGCACAGATACGCAGTATTTT
CASSETRILAGGTDTQYF
>.|TRBD1|TRBV7-3|TRBJ1-2
TGTGCCAGCAGCCCCCGACAGGGTTCCGGTGGCTACACCTTC
CASSPRQGSGGYTF
>.|TRBD1|TRBV13|TRBJ1-1
TGTGCCAGCAGCTTAGGGACAGGGGGCACTGAAGCTTTCTTT
CASSLGTGGTEAFF
>.|.|TRBV9|TRBJ1-3
TGTGCCAGCAGCTCGTCGGGGGACACCATATATTTT
CASSSSGDTIYF
>.|.|TRBV6-5|TRBJ1-3
TGTGCCAGCAGCTCCAACAGTTACTCTGGAAACACCATATATTTT
CASSSNSYSGNTIYF
>.|.|TRBV6-6|TRBJ1-4
TGTGCCAGCTTACGAGCCCATGGTATTGAAAAACTGTTTTTT
CASLRAHGIEKLFF
>once|TRBD2|TRBV6-5|TRBJ2-3
TGTGCCAGCAGTTGGACTAGCGGGGGGGGGACAGATACGCAGTATTTT
CASSWTSGGGTDTQYF
>.|TRBD2|TRBV25-1|TRBJ2-1
TGTGCCAGCAGTTCAACTCAAGCGGGGGGGTACAATGAGCAGTTCTTC
CASSSTQAGGYNEQFF
>.|TRBD1|TRBV29-1|TRBJ2-7
TGCAGCGTTGAGTACCCCGGACAGGACTACGAGCAGTACTTC
CSVEYPGQDYEQYF
>.|.|TRBV21-1|TRBJ1-3
TGTGCCAGCAGCAAACCAGGAGGACGGGTGGCTGGAAACACCATATATTTT
CASSKPGGRVAGNTIYF
>.|TRBD1|TRBV27|TRBJ2-3
TGTGCCAGCAGTTGGGGACAGACTAGCACAGATACGCAGTATTTT
CASSWGQTSTDTQYF
>.|.|TRBV6-5|TRBJ1-4
TGTGCCAGCAGTTACTTCAGGGGCGGAAGAAAACTGTTTTTT
CASSYFRGGRKLFF
>few|.|TRBV6-5|TRBJ1-4
TGTGCCAGCAGTTCCGGGACTGTCGAAAAACTGTTTTTT
CASSSGTVEKLFF
>.|.|TRBV10-1|TRBJ1-6
TGCGCCAGCAGGGCCTCACCCCTCCACTTT
CASRASPLHF
>.|TRBD1|TRBV7-9|TRBJ2-7
TGTTCCAGCAGCTTAGAGGGACAGGGGTACAACTACGAGCAGTACTTC
CSSSLEGQGYNYEQYF
>.|TRBD2|TRBV9|TRBJ2-3
TGTGCCAGCAGCGTAGTCGGAGCGGGGGGGCCAACAGATACGCAGTATTTT
CASSVVGAGGPTDTQYF
>.|TRBD1|TRBV2|TRBJ1-2
TGTGCCAGCAGTGAGCCGGACAGGAGGAGTTTC
CASSEPDRRSF
>.|TRBD2|TRBV9|TRBJ2-1
TGTGCCAGCAGCGCCCCTTCCGGGACTAGCGGCACGGGTGAGCAGTTCTTC
CASSAPSGTSGTGEQFF